These 3 T cell receptor beta chains share one sample of origin, sequenced in a study of blood T cell repertoires in COVID-19. Assay: immunoSEQ multiplex PCR; the TCRdb copy retains only in-frame clones and omits some. This sample has fewer than 200,000 clones; 88% occur once, and the top ten carry roughly 9%. Sequenced input: PBMCs or T cells enriched from blood (not recorded which). The receptors derive from a woman aged 18-29 years who had recovered from COVID-19.

This sequence joins TRBV4-2 and TRBJ2-2; 8 nucleotides line up with TRBD2. Germline CDR1 is LGHNA and CDR2 is YNFKEQ. With V trimmed by 6 bases and J by 7 bases, 10 bases remained unmatched. CDR3 size: 15 residues. The CDR3 reads CASSPPGLDSGELFF. DNA for the CDR3: TGTGCCAGCAGTCCTCCGGGACTAGATAGCGGGGAGCTGTTTTTT.

The chain carries TRBV30 and TRBJ2-6, with TRBD1 identical over 7 bases. V was clipped by 8 bases and J by 2 bases; unmatched bases: 3. Germline V gene data show CDR1 as GTSNPN and CDR2 as SVGIG (reference sequence). The CDR3 is 13 residues long. The CDR3 DNA reads TGTGCCCTTAGGGGGCCTGGGGCCAACGTCCTGACTTTC. Its protein product is CALRGPGANVLTF.

In this sample, this clone turned up once. The genes are TRBV28 and TRBJ2-7, with TRBD1 identical over 7 bases. V shed 5 bases, J shed 4 bases, and the junction held 23 bases outside the gene matches. Germline CDR1 and CDR2: MDHEN and SYDVKM. The CDR3 runs to 19 residues. The CDR3 region is CASSPRTGNVLTVAYEQYF. The CDR3 DNA reads TGTGCCAGCAGTCCCCGGACAGGTAATGTCCTGACGGTAGCGTACGAGCAGTACTTC.